This T cell receptor beta chain was captured by sequencing in a study of shared T cell receptors in the human thymus. The V and J ends lost 6 bases and 10 bases, in that order; junction bases with no gene match: 9. CDR1 SNHLY and CDR2 FYNNEI come from the germline V gene. The CDR3 length is 16 residues. This table comes from immunoSEQ multiplex PCR, and its TCRdb copy is limited to in-frame clones, with some not included. The sample contains more than 550,000 clones, roughly 88% of which appear only once. These same records also appear under a second study, on human thymus T cells. In that study: Those donating were healthy Finnish infants in corrective surgery for congenital heart defects. From resections taken during corrective heart surgery, the thymus tissue was obtained. Both thymic and peripheral blood repertoires showed apparently biased V and J usage. In unrelated individuals, thymic repertoires overlapped highly, according to related research.

The sequenced sample was thymocytes. The gene calls are TRBV2 and TRBJ2-1; TRBD2 matches 16 bases. The clonotype originates from a girl less than two years old with a congenital heart defect. The CDR3: CASSKPGLAGGTEQFF. The DNA for the CDR3 is TGTGCCAGCAGCAAACCGGGACTAGCGGGGGGGACAGAGCAGTTCTTC.